This TCR beta chain was sequenced in a study of CD8+CD57+ T cells in acquired aplastic anemia. On the study more broadly: CD4+ reads averaged about 9.9 million in healthy donors.

CDR3 length equals 14 residues. Germline V gene data show CDR1 as ENHRY and CDR2 as SYGVKD. V lost 10 bases and J lost 3, with 15 bases in between. Profiling of TCR beta VDJ combinations and CDR3 sequences used genomic DNA as template. TCRdb reprocessed the reads via MiXCR and lists one record per CDR3 protein. The profile shows about 190,000 distinct CDR3 sequences, 54% of them singletons. This clonotype came up many times. The sample was sorted CD4+, CD8+, or CD8+CD57+ T cells (not recorded which) from PBMCs. This TCR was sampled from a human donor in good health, serving as a control. The chain combines TRBV10-3 with TRBJ2-2; weak D call: TRBD1 (6 bases). The CDR3 DNA sequence: TGTGCCACTCGACAGGAGGCGGACACCGGGGAGCTGTTTTTT. Translating it yields CATRQEADTGELFF.